Below, one TCR beta chain is given with its context. No antigen is known for it. This sample was taken from a study of T cells expressing NK-cell markers. Turning to the study itself: Sorted CD3+CD56+NKG2C+, CD3+CD56+NKG2C- and CD3+CD56-NKG2C+ T-cell subsets were beta-chain profiled. Among eight sequenced donors, seven carried HCMV seropositivity while one was seronegative. Study-level points and caveats: Top CD8+ clonotypes included the dominant CD3+CD56+NKG2C+ clonotypes in a handful of donors.

Germline CDR1 is MDHEN and CDR2 is SYDVKM. The CDR3 sequence is 16 residues long. TCRdb re-called the 5' RACE reads, yielding one record per CDR3 amino acid sequence without DNA. Its listing shows roughly 390,000 distinct CDR3 sequences. The source material was blood T cells: a sorted CD56 or NKG2C T cell subset, CD4+ or CD8+ T cells, or bulk PBMC T cells (not recorded which). The chain combines TRBV28 with TRBJ1-1; with no DNA, the TCRdb D assignment of TRBD1 cannot be verified. This TCR was sampled from a man aged 18-69 years in good health. Here the CDR3 reads CASSLYGGPGNTEAFF.